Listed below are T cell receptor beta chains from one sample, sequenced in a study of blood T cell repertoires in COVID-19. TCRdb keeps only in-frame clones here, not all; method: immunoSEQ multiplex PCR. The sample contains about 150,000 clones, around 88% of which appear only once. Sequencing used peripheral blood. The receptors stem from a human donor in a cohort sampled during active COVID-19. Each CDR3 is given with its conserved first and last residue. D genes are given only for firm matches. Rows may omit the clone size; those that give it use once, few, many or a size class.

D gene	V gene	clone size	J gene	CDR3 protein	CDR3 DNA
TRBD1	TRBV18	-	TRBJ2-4	CASSPQQGVRMIQYF	TGTGCCAGCTCACCACAACAGGGGGTCAGAATGATTCAGTACTTC
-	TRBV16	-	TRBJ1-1	CASSQNSVDRMNTEAFF	TGTGCCAGCAGCCAAAACTCAGTGGACAGAATGAACACTGAAGCTTTCTTT
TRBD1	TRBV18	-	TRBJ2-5	CASSPPRTGVEETQYF	TGTGCCAGCTCACCACCTAGGACAGGGGTAGAAGAGACCCAGTACTTC
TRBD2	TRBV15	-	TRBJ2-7	CATSREISGRGGNEQYF	TGTGCCACCAGCAGGGAAATTAGCGGGAGGGGAGGGAACGAGCAGTACTTC
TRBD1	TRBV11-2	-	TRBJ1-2	CASSPRQGPYGYTF	TGTGCCAGCAGCCCGCGACAGGGACCCTATGGCTACACCTTC
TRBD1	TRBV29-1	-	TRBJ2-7	CSAAGTGGYEQYF	TGCAGCGCAGCCGGGACAGGGGGCTACGAGCAGTACTTC
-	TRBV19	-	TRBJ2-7	CASSPGFSYEQYF	TGTGCCAGTAGCCCAGGATTCTCCTACGAGCAGTACTTC
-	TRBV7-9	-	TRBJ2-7	CASSPPRGGPSYEQYF	TGTGCCAGCAGCCCACCGCGCGGAGGGCCCTCCTACGAGCAGTACTTC
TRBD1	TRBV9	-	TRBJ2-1	CASSPRDRTYNEQFF	TGTGCCAGCAGCCCCCGGGACAGGACATACAATGAGCAGTTCTTC
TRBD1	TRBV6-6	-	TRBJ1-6	CASSATGGNNSPLHF	TGTGCCAGCAGCGCGACAGGGGGCAACAATTCACCCCTCCACTTT
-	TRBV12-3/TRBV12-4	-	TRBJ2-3	CASSWGDTQYF	TGTGCCAGCAGTTGGGGCGATACGCAGTATTTT
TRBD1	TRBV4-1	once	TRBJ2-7	CASSWRQGTSYEQYF	TGCGCCAGCAGCTGGAGACAGGGGACCTCCTACGAGCAGTACTTC
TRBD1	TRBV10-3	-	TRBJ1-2	CAIRRRGLRENYGYTF	TGTGCCATCAGGCGCAGGGGGTTGAGGGAAAACTATGGCTACACCTTC
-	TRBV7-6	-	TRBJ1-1	CASSPGTHMNTEAFF	TGTGCCAGCAGCCCTGGGACACACATGAACACTGAAGCTTTCTTT
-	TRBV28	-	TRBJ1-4	CASSFSSTNEKLFF	TGTGCCAGCAGTTTCTCTTCAACTAATGAAAAACTGTTTTTT
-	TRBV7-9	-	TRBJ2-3	CASSPWTDPGTDTQYF	TGTGCCAGCAGCCCATGGACAGACCCCGGCACAGATACGCAGTATTTT
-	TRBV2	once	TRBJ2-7	CASSDTLSVSGPYEQYF	TGTGCCAGCAGTGACACCCTCTCGGTTAGCGGCCCCTACGAGCAGTACTTC
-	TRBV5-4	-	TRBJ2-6	CASSPYLGANVLTF	TGTGCCAGCAGCCCCTATCTAGGGGCCAACGTCCTGACTTTC
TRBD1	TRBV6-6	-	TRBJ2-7	CASSPGQGGTYDEQYF	TGTGCCAGCAGCCCCGGACAGGGGGGGACCTACGACGAGCAGTACTTC
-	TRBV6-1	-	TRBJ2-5	CASSEENSYQETQYF	TGTGCCAGCAGTGAAGAGAACTCATATCAAGAGACCCAGTACTTC
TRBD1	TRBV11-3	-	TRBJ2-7	CASSSIWDRQNEQYF	TGTGCCAGCAGCAGCATCTGGGACAGGCAAAACGAGCAGTACTTC
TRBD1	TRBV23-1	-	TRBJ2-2	CASSQERPGQVFSSNTGELFF	TGCGCCAGCAGTCAGGAACGCCCGGGACAGGTATTCTCCAGTAACACCGGGGAGCTGTTTTTT
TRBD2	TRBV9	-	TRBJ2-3	CASSVLLAGKDTQYF	TGTGCCAGCAGCGTCTTACTAGCGGGAAAAGATACGCAGTATTTT
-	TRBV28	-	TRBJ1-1	CASSDREAFF	TGTGCCAGCAGTGACAGGGAAGCTTTCTTT
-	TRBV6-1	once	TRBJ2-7	CASSEFGQVSYEQYF	TGTGCCAGCAGTGAATTCGGCCAGGTTTCCTACGAGCAGTACTTC
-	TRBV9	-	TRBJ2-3	CASSAGGTDTQYF	TGTGCCAGCAGCGCCGGGGGCACAGATACGCAGTATTTT
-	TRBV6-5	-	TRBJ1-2	CASSYSRDGYTF	TGTGCCAGCAGTTACTCCCGCGATGGCTACACCTTC
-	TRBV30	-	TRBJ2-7	CAWSVGGEQYF	TGTGCCTGGAGTGTAGGGGGTGAGCAGTACTTC
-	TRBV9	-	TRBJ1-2	CASSVGSREGSGGYTF	TGTGCCAGCAGCGTAGGAAGCAGGGAGGGATCTGGTGGCTACACCTTC
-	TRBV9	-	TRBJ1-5	CASSFTGNSNQPQHF	TGTGCCAGCAGCTTTACAGGGAATAGCAATCAGCCCCAGCATTTT
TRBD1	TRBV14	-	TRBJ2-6	CASSPLTGGKTNVLTF	TGTGCCAGCAGCCCATTAACAGGGGGCAAGACCAACGTCCTGACTTTC
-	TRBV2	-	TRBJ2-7	CASSVAAAYEQYF	TGTGCCAGCAGTGTAGCGGCGGCCTACGAGCAGTACTTC
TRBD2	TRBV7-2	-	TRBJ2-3	CASSLATSGVADTQYF	TGTGCCAGCAGCTTAGCGACTAGCGGGGTTGCCGATACGCAGTATTTT
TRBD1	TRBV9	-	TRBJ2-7	CASSVGTGAEQYF	TGTGCCAGCAGCGTGGGGACAGGGGCCGAGCAGTACTTC
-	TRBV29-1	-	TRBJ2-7	CSVEIRSSYEQYF	TGCAGCGTTGAGATCCGGAGCTCCTACGAGCAGTACTTC
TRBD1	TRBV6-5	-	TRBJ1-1	CASSFRGQGAEAFF	TGTGCCAGCAGCTTCCGGGGACAGGGGGCTGAAGCTTTCTTT
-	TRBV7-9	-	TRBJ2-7	CASSFTSSYEQYF	TGTGCCAGCAGCTTCACTAGTTCCTACGAGCAGTACTTC
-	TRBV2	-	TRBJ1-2	CASRLNTPSNYGYTF	TGTGCCAGCAGGCTAAATACCCCCTCTAACTATGGCTACACCTTC
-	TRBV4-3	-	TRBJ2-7	CASSQDGASYEQYF	TGCGCCAGCAGCCAAGATGGGGCCTCCTACGAGCAGTACTTC
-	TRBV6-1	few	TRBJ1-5	CASSEGGAAQPQHF	TGTGCCAGCAGTGAAGGTGGGGCGGCTCAGCCCCAGCATTTT
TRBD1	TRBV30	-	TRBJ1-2	CAWSSSGQGVYYGYTF	TGTGCCTGGAGTTCCTCGGGACAGGGGGTTTATTATGGCTACACCTTC
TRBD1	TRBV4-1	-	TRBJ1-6	CASSQGTESYNSPLHF	TGCGCCAGCAGCCAGGGGACAGAGTCCTATAATTCACCCCTCCACTTT
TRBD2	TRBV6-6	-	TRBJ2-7	CASTGLAGGYEQYF	TGTGCCAGCACTGGACTAGCGGGAGGTTACGAGCAGTACTTC
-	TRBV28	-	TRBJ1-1	CASSFRGSTEAFF	TGTGCCAGCAGTTTCCGGGGGAGCACTGAAGCTTTCTTT
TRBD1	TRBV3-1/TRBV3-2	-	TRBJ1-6	CASSQDRGTGWESPLHF	TGTGCCAGCAGCCAAGATCGGGGGACAGGGTGGGAATCACCCCTCCACTTT
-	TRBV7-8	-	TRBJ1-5	CASSETGLRGNQPQHF	TGTGCCAGCAGCGAGACAGGACTTCGGGGCAATCAGCCCCAGCATTTT
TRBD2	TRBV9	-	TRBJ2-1	CASSVRLADYNEQFF	TGTGCCAGCAGCGTCCGACTAGCGGACTACAATGAGCAGTTCTTC
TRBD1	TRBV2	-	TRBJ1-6	CASSETGGLSPLHF	TGTGCCAGCAGTGAAACAGGGGGCCTTTCACCCCTCCACTTT
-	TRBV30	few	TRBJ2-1	CAWSLVNEQFF	TGTGCCTGGAGTTTAGTCAATGAGCAGTTCTTC
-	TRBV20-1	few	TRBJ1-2	CSAPLRGYTF	TGCAGTGCCCCCCTTCGTGGCTACACCTTC
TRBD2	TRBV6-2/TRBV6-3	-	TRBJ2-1	CASSYSLLAGGQFF	TGTGCCAGCAGTTACTCTTTACTAGCGGGGGGACAGTTCTTC
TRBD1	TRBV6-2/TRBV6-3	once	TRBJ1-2	CASSAPDRLNYGYTF	TGTGCCAGCAGTGCGCCGGACAGGCTAAACTATGGCTACACCTTC
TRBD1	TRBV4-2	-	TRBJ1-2	CASSQAGQGNYGYTF	TGTGCCAGCAGCCAAGCGGGACAGGGAAACTATGGCTACACCTTC
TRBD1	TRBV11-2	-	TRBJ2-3	CASSLGQESYTQYF	TGTGCCAGCAGCCTGGGACAGGAGAGCTATACGCAGTATTTT
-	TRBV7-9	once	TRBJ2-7	CASSSPGEKQYF	TGTGCCAGCAGCTCCCCCGGGGAGAAGCAGTACTTC
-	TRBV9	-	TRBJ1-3	CASSPSRIGTGNTIYF	TGTGCCAGCAGCCCCAGCCGGATCGGGACTGGAAACACCATATATTTT
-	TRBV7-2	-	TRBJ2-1	CASSLRAGSSYNEQFF	TGTGCCAGCAGCTTAAGGGCGGGTAGCTCCTACAATGAGCAGTTCTTC